This T cell receptor (beta chain) originates from a study of blood T cell repertoires in COVID-19 (TCRdb year 2020). The study in broad terms: Samples covering the acute and convalescent phases of COVID-19 were provided by collaborators in the United States, Italy and Spain. The material from the prospective study consisted of cDNA or gDNA derived from T cells, B-cell-depleted T cells, or PBMCs. Subjects who had been exposed to COVID-19, were actively infected with it, or had recovered from it provided the deeply sampled blood TCRbeta repertoires that made up the dataset. A freely available public database, intended as a resource for researchers studying the immune response to SARS-CoV-2, is where the repertoires were released. Samples were obtained from the ongoing ImmuneRACE study (first 160 participants) and from 1,200 or so subjects provided by 6 global collaborators. Sample metadata almost always included a de-identified subject ID, COVID-19 status, age in years and sex. Where available, HLA class I and class II types were obtained from metadata supplied by the sample provider rather than from assay-based typing.

The CDR3 starts with the cysteine, ends with the phenylalanine, and has 12 residues. Here the CDR3 DNA is all that survives: 36 bases in frame from base 1. V and J are trimmed by 6 bases and 6 bases, and the gene matches miss 4 bases of the junction. TCRbeta CDR3 regions were amplified from genomic DNA using the immunoSEQ Assay, a bias-controlled multiplex PCR. On the authors' methods: Nucleated cell counts per sample were estimated from amplification of reference gene primers within the assay. Sequence reads were collapsed and filtered to measure the absolute abundance of every unique TCRbeta CDR3 rearrangement. For each sample, productive Simpson clonality was calculated as the square root of Simpson's diversity index across productive rearrangements. Entries here come from immuneACCESS through TCRdb and include only in-frame sequences with V and J called. Some clones fail to appear in such tables; in the studies checked, an unresolved V gene covers under half of the shortfall, and the cause of the remainder is unknown. V, J and clone size were drawn from that table, and D and trimming were deduced from the DNA. Recorded for this sample are about 300,000 clones; nearly 90% of them occurred a single time. In total, the top ten clones hold around 6% of the sample.

Participants in the prospective study were aged roughly 18 to 100 years, lived in about two dozen United States geographic areas, and enrolled through a virtual design. To assign participants to cohorts, the prospective study relied on clinical history that participants themselves reported in a screening survey and a study questionnaire. Recovered participants in ImmuneRACE Cohort 3 were defined as having two consecutive negative NP/OP PCR tests, clearance from a healthcare professional, or resolution of symptoms. Each participant in the prospective study had whole blood, serum and a nasopharyngeal or oropharyngeal swab collected by mobile phlebotomists. Over a roughly 2-month period, participants in the prospective study had the option of providing additional blood draws and questionnaires. Before DNA extraction, blood samples from the prospective study were shipped at room temperature or frozen.

In the case of this clone: Its antigen is not yet known. One base away there is no much larger clone; base qualities are not given.

Overall results and qualifications from the work: The amount of clinical and demographic metadata varied by source and participant and was provided uncurated.

The TCR comes from a woman aged 30 to 39 who had recovered from COVID-19. The specimen was PBMCs or T cells enriched from blood (not recorded which). The V gene is TRBV12-3 or TRBV12-4 and the J gene is TRBJ1-1, with 7 bases matching TRBD1. CDR3 reads: CASSPTGAEAFF. The DNA sequence is given as TGTGCCAGCAGCCCTACAGGGGCTGAAGCTTTCTTT.